This note documents a single T cell receptor (beta chain) sequence. This record comes from a study of blood T cell repertoires in COVID-19. The overall study: Donors in the United States, Italy and Spain gave samples during acute or convalescent COVID-19.

The assay was immunoSEQ multiplex PCR, and TCRdb's table has in-frame clones only and misses some. This sample has some 150,000 clones, with 65% to 85% found just once. The CDR3 runs to 14 residues. Per germline, CDR1 SNHLY and CDR2 FYNNEI. Trimming removed 5 bases from V and 7 bases from J, with 17 bases in between. The rearrangement links TRBV2 to TRBJ2-5, with D possibly TRBD2 on 5 matching bases. Material for sequencing was peripheral blood. This clonotype was sampled from a human donor with acute or convalescent COVID-19. The donor label of this sample is uncertain. This CDR3 reads CASSQRTEAVTQYF. The CDR3 nucleotides read TGTGCCAGCAGTCAAAGGACGGAAGCGGTGACCCAGTACTTC.